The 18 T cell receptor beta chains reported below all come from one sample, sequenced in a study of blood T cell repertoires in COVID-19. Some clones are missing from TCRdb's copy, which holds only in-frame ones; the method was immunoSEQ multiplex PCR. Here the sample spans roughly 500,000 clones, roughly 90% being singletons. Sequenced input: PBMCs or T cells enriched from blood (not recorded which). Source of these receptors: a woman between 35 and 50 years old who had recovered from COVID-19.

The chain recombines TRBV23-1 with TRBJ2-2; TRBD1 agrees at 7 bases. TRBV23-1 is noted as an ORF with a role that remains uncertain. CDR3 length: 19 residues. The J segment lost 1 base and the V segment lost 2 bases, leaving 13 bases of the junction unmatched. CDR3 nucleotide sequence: TGCGCCAGCAGTCAAATCTCTCGGTTAGGGACAGAGAACACCGGGGAGCTGTTTTTT. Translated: CASSQISRLGTENTGELFF.

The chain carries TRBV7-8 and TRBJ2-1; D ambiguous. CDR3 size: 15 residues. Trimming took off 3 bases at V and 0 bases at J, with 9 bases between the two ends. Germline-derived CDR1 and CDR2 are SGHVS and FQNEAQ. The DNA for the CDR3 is TGTGCCAGCAGCTTCATCCAGTCCTCCTACAATGAGCAGTTCTTC. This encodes CASSFIQSSYNEQFF.

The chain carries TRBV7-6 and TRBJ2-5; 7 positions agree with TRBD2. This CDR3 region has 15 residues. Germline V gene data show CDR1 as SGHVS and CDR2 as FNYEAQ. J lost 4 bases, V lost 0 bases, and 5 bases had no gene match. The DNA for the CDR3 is TGTGCCAGCAGCTTAGCTGGCGGGAGAGCAGAGACCCAGTACTTC. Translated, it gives CASSLAGGRAETQYF.

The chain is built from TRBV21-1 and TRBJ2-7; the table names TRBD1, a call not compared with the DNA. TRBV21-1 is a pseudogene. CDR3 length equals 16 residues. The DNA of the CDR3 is TGTGCCAGCAGCACCGCCCAGGACAGCTACTCCTACGAGCAGTACTTC. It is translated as CASSTAQDSYSYEQYF.

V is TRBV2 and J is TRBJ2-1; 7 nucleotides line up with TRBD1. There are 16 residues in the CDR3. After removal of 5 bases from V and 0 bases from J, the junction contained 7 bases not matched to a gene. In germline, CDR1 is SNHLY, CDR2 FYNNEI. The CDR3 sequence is CASSQEGASSYNEQFF. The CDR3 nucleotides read TGTGCCAGCAGTCAAGAGGGGGCTAGCTCCTACAATGAGCAGTTCTTC.

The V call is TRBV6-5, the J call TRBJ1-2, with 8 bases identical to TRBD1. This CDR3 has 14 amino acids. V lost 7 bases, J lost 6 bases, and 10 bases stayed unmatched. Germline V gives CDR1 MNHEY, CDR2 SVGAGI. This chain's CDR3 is CASTGTGFSNGYTF. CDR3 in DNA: TGTGCCAGCACCGGGACAGGTTTTAGCAATGGCTACACCTTC.

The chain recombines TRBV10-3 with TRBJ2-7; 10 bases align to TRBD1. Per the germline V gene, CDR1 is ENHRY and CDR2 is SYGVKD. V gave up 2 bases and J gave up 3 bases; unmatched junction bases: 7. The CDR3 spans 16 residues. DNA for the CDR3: TGTGCCATCAGTGAGGGAACCGGGACAGGGGACTACGAGCAGTACTTC. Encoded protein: CAISEGTGTGDYEQYF.

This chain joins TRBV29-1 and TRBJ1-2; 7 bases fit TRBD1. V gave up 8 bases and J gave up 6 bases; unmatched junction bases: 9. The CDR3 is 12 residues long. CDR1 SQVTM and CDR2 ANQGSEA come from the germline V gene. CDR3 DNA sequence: TGCAGCATACGGACAGGACGCAATGGCTACACCTTC. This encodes CSIRTGRNGYTF.

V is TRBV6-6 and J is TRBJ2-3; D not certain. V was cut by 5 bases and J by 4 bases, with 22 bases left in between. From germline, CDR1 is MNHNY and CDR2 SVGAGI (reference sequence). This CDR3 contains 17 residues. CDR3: CASSRPLPENYPDTQYF. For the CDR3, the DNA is TGTGCCAGCAGTCGTCCCTTGCCGGAGAATTACCCAGATACGCAGTATTTT.

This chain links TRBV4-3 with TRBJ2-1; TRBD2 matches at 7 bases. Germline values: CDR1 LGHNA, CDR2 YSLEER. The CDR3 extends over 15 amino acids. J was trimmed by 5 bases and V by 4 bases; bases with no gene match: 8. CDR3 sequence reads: CASSLNTRGDNEQFF. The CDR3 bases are TGCGCCAGCAGCCTGAACACCCGGGGGGACAATGAGCAGTTCTTC.

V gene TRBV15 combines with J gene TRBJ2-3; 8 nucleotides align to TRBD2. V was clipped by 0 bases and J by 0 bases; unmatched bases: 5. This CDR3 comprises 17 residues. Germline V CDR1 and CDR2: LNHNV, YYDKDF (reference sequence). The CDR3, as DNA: TGTGCCACCAGCAGAGATCAACTAGCGGCTAGCACAGATACGCAGTATTTT. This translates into CATSRDQLAASTDTQYF.

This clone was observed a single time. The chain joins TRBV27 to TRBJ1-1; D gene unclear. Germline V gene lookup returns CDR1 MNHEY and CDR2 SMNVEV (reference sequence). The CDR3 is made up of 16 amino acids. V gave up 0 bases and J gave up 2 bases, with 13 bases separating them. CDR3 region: CASSLSIKTINTEAFF. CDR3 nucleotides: TGTGCCAGCAGTTTATCGATTAAGACAATCAACACTGAAGCTTTCTTT.

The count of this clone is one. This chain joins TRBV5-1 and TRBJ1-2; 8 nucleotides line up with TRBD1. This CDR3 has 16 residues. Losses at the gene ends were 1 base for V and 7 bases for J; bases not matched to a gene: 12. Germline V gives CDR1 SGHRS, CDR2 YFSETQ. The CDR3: CASSLSRQGRNGGYTF. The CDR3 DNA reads TGCGCCAGCAGCTTGTCGAGACAGGGGCGGAACGGTGGCTACACCTTC.

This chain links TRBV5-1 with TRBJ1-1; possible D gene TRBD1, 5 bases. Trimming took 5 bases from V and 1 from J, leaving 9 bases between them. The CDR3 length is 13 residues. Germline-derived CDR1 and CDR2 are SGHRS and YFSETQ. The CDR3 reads CASRTGPNTEAFF. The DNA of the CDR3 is TGCGCCAGCAGAACAGGACCGAACACTGAAGCTTTCTTT.

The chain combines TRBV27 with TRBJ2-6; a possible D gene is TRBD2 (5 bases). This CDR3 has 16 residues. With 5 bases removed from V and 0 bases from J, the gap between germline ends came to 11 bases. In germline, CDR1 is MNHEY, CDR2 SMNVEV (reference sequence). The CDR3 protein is CASSGLWNSGANVLTF. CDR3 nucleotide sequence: TGTGCCAGCAGTGGACTTTGGAACTCTGGGGCCAACGTCCTGACTTTC.

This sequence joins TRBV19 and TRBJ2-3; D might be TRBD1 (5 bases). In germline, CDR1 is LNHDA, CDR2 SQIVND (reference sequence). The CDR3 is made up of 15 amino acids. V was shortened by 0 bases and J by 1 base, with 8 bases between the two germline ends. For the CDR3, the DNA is TGTGCCAGTAGTATAGATGTAGGGGGCACAGATACGCAGTATTTT. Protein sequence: CASSIDVGGTDTQYF.

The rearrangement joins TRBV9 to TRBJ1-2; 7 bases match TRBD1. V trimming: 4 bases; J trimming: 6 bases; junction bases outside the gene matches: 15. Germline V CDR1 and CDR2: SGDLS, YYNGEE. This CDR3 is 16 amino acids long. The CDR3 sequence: CASSPSATGHTNGYTF. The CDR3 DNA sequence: TGTGCCAGCAGCCCTAGCGCGACAGGGCATACGAATGGCTACACCTTC.

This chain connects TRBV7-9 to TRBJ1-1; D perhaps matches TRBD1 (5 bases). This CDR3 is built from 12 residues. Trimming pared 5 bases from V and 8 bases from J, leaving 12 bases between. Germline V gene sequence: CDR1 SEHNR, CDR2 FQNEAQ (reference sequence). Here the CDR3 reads CASSLPGLEAFF. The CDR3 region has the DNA TGTGCCAGCAGCCTTCCGGGACTGGAAGCTTTCTTT. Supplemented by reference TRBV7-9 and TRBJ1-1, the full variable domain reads DTGVSQNPRHKITKRGQNVTFRCDPISEHNRLYWYRQTLGQGPEFLTYFQNEAQLEKSRLLSDRFSAERPKGSFSTLEIQRTEQGDSAMYLCASSLPGLEAFFGQGTRLTVV.